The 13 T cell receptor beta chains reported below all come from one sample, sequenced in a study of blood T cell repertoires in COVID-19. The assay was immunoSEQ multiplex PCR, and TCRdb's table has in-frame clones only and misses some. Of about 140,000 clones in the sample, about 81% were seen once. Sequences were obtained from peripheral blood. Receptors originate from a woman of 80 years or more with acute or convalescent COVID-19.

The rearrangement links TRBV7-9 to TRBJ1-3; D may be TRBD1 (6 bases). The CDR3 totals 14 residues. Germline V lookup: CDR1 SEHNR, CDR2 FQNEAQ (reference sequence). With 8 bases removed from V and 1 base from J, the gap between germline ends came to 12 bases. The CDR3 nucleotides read TGTGCCAGCGGCAGAAGGGGGTCTGGAAACACCATATATTTT. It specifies CASGRRGSGNTIYF.

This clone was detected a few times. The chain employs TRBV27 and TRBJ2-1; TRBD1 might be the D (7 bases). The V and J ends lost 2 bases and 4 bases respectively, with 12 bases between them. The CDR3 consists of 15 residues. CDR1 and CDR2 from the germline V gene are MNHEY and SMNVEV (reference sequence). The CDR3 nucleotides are TGTGCCAGCAGTTTAGGAGGGGGCTATTACAATGAGCAGTTCTTC. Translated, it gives CASSLGGGYYNEQFF.

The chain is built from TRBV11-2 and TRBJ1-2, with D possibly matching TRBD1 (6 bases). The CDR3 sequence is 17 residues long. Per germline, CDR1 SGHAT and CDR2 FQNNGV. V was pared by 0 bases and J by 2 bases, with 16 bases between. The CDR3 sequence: CASSLDTTQGVNYGYTF. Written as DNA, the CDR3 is TGTGCCAGCAGCTTAGATACGACACAGGGTGTCAACTATGGCTACACCTTC.

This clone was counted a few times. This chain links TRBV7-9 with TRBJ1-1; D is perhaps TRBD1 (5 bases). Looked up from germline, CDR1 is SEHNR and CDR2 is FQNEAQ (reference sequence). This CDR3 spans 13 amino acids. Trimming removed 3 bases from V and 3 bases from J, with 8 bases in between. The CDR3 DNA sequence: TGTGCCAGCAGCTTTGCGGGGGACACTGAAGCTTTCTTT. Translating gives CASSFAGDTEAFF. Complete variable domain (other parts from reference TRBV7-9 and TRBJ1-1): DTGVSQNPRHKITKRGQNVTFRCDPISEHNRLYWYRQTLGQGPEFLTYFQNEAQLEKSRLLSDRFSAERPKGSFSTLEIQRTEQGDSAMYLCASSFAGDTEAFFGQGTRLTVV.

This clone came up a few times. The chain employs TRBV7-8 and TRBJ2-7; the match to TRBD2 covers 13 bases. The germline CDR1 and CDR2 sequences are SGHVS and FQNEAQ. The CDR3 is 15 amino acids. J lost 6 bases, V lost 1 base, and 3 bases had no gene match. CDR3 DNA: TGTGCCAGCAGCTTAGTCGGACTAGCGGGAGTCGAGCAGTACTTC. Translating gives CASSLVGLAGVEQYF.

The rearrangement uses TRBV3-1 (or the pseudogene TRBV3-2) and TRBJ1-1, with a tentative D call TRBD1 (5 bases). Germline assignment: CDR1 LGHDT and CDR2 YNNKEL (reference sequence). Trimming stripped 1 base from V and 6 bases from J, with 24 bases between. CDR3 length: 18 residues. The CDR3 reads CASSQGLGVSGRRAEAFF. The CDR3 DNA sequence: TGTGCCAGCAGCCAAGGGCTTGGGGTATCAGGGCGTAGGGCTGAAGCTTTCTTT.

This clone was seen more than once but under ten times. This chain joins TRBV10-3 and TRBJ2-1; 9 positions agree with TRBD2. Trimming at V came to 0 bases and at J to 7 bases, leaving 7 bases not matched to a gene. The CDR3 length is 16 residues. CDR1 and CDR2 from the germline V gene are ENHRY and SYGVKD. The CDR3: CAISESASGAWNEQFF. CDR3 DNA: TGTGCCATCAGTGAGTCGGCTAGCGGGGCTTGGAATGAGCAGTTCTTC.

The CDR3 loop reads CASSSGTKRTDTQYF. The CDR3 DNA reads TGTGCCAGCAGCAGCGGGACAAAACGCACAGATACGCAGTATTTT. The chain combines TRBV9 with TRBJ2-3; D might be TRBD2 (7 bases). The V gene's germline CDR1 is SGDLS and CDR2 YYNGEE. V was clipped by 4 bases and J by 1 base, with 13 bases between them. The length of the CDR3 is 15 residues.

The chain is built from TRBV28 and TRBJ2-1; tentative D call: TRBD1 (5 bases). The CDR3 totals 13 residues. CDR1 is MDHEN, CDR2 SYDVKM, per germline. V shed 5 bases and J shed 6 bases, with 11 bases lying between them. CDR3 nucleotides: TGTGCCAGCAGTCCTCGACAGCTCAATGAGCAGTTCTTC. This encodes CASSPRQLNEQFF.

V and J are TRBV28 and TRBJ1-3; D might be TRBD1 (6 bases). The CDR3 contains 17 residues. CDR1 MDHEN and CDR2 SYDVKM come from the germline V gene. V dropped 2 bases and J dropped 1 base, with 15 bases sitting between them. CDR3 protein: CASSLRRGRGSGNTIYF. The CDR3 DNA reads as TGTGCCAGCAGTTTACGAAGGGGGAGGGGGTCTGGAAACACCATATATTTT.

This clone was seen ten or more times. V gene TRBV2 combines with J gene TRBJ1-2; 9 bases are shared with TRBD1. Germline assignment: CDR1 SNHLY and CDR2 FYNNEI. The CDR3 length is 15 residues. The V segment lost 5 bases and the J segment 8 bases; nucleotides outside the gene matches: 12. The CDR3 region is CASSSWDRAERGYTF. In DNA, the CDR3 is TGTGCCAGCAGTTCCTGGGACAGGGCGGAGCGGGGCTACACCTTC.

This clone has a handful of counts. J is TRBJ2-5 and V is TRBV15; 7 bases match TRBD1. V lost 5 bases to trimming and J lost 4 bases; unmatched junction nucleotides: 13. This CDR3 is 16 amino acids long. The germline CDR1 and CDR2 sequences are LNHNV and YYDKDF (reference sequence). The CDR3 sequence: CATSPSVDRAGETQYF. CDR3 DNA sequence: TGTGCCACCAGCCCCTCGGTCGACAGGGCTGGAGAGACCCAGTACTTC.

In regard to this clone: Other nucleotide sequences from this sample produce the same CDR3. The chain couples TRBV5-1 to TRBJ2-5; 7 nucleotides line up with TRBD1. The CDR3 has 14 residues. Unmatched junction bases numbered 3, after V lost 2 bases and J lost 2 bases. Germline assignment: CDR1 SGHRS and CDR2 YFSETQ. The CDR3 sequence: CASSFGTAQETQYF. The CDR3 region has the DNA TGCGCCAGCAGCTTCGGGACAGCACAAGAGACCCAGTACTTC. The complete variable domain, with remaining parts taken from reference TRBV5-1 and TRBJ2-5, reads KAGVTQTPRYLIKTRGQQVTLSCSPISGHRSVSWYQQTPGQGLQFLFEYFSETQRNKGNFPGRFSGRQFSNSRSEMNVSTLELGDSALYLCASSFGTAQETQYFGPGTRLLVL.